The entry below describes one T cell receptor (beta chain). The target antigen is unknown. Primers: 60 Vbeta forward and 13 Jbeta reverse. Assay used: immunoSEQ multiplex PCR; TCRdb lists only in-frame clones, some missing. The table records about 200,000 clones, 82% of them present only once. The data derive from a study of cytomegalovirus exposure and HLA in healthy donors. With 9 bases removed from V and 5 bases from J, the gap between germline ends came to 23 bases. The germline V gene has CDR1 MDHEN and CDR2 SYDVKM. This CDR3 has 15 amino acids. Whole-study results and caveats: Later work showed greater clonal expansion in HLA-associated TCR beta chains than in equally common others. Some TCR beta chains (approximately 180 of them) were listed as cytomegalovirus-associated. What was likely a sequencing artifact was a cluster of highly shared sequence variants. In vitro experiments confirmed that a few CMV-associated chains were specific for CMV antigens.

The gene calls are TRBV28 and TRBJ2-7, with TRBD1 as a possible D gene (8 bases). The clonotype originates from a woman between 40 and 50 years old in good health and CMV-seronegative. Specimen: PBMCs. Here the CDR3 reads CASRGGGTGAHEQYF. The CDR3 DNA follows: TGTGCCAGTAGAGGGGGAGGGACAGGTGCCCACGAGCAGTACTTC.